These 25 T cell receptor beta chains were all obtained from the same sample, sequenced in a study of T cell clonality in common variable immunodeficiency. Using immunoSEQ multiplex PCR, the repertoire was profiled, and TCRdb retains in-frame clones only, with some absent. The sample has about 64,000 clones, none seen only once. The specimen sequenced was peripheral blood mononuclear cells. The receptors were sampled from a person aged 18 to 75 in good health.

The CDR3 is CASSNGGGTYEQYF. The CDR3 bases that were read are TGCGCCAGCAGCAACGGGGGAGGGACGTACGAG. This chain links TRBV5-1 with TRBJ2-7; TRBD2 aligns across 7 bases. The read stops 3 residues short of the end of the CDR3; the missing end is completed from the germline J gene. With 4 bases clipped from V and 4 bases from J, the junction kept 8 bases outside the gene matches. Germline assignment: CDR1 SGHRS and CDR2 YFSETQ. CDR3 length: 14 residues.

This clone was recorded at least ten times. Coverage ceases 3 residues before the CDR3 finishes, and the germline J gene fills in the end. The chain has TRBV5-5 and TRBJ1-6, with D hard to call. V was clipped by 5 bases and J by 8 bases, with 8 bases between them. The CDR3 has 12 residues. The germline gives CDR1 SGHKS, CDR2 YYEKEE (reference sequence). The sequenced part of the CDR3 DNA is TGTGCCAGCAGGTCTGAGGATTCACCC. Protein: CASRSEDSP. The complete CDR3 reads CASRSEDSPLHF.

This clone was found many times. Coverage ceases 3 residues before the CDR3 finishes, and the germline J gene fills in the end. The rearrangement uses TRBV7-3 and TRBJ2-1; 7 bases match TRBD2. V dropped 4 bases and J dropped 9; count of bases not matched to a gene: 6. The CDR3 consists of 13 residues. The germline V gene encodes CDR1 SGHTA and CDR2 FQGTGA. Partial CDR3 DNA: TGTGCCAGCAGCTCTAGCGGTGGGGGTGAG. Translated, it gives CASSSSGGGE. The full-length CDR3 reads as CASSSSGGGEQFF.

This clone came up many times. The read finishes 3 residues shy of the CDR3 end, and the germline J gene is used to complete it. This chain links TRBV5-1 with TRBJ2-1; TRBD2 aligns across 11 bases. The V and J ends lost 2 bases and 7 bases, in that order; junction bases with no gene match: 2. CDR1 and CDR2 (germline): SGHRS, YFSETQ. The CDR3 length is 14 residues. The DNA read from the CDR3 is TGCGCCAGCAGCTTACCTAGCGGGAGGAATGAG. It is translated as CASSLPSGRNE. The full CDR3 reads CASSLPSGRNEQFF.

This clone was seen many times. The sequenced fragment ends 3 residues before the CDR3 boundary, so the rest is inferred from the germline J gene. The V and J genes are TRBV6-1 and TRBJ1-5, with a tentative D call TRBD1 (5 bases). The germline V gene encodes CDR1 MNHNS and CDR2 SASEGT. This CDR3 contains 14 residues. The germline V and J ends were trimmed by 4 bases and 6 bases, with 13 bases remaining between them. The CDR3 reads CASSGGVVGQPQHF. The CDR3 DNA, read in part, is TGTGCCAGCAGTGGGGGGGTAGTGGGTCAGCCC.

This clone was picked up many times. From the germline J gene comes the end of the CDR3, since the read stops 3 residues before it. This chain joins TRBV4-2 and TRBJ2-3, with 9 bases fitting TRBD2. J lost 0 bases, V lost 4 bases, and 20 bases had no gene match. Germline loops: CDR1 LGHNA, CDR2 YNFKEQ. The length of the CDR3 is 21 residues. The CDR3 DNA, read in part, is TGTGCCAGCAGCCCCACCGTCGGACTAGCGCCCCGAACTACTAGCACAGATACG. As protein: CASSPTVGLAPRTTSTDT. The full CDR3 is CASSPTVGLAPRTTSTDTQYF.

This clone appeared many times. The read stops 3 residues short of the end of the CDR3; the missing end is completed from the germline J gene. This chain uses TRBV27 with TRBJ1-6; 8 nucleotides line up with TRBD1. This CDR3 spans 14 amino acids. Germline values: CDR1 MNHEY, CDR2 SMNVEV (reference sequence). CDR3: CASSLRGTGLALHF. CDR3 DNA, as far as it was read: TGTGCCAGCAGTTTAAGGGGGACAGGTCTGGCC.

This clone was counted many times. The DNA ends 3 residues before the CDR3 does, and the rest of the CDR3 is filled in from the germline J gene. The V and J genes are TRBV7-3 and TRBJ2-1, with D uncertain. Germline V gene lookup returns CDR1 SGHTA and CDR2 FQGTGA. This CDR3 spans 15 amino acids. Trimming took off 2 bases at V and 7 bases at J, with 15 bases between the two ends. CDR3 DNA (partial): TGTGCCAGCAGCTTAGGGCCAGGCCGATCTAATGAG. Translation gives CASSLGPGRSNE. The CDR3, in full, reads CASSLGPGRSNEQFF.

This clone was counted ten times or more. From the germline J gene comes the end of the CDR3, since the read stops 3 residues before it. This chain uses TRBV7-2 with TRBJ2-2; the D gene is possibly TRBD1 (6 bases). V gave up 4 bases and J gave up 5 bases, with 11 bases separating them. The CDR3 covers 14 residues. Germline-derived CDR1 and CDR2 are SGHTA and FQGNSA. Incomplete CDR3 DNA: TGTGCCAGCAGCTCCAGAGGGGGAACCGGGGAG. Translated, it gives CASSSRGGTGE. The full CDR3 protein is CASSSRGGTGELFF.

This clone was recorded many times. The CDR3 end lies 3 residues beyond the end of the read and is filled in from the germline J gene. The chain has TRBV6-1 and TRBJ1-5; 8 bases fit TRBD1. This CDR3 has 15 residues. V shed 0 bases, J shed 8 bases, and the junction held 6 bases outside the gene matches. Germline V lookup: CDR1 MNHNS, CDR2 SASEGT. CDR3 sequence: CASSEAQGAGEPQHF. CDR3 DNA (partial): TGTGCCAGCAGTGAAGCCCAGGGGGCGGGTGAGCCC.

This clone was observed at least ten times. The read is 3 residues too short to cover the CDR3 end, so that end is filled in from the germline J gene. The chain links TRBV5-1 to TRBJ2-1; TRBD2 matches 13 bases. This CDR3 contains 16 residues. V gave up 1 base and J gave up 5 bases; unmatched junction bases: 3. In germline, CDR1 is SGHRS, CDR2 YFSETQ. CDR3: CASSLTGTSGNNEQFF. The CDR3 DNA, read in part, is TGCGCCAGCAGCTTGACCGGGACTAGCGGGAACAATGAG. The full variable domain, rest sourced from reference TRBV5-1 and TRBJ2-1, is KAGVTQTPRYLIKTRGQQVTLSCSPISGHRSVSWYQQTPGQGLQFLFEYFSETQRNKGNFPGRFSGRQFSNSRSEMNVSTLELGDSALYLCASSLTGTSGNNEQFFGPGTRLTVL.

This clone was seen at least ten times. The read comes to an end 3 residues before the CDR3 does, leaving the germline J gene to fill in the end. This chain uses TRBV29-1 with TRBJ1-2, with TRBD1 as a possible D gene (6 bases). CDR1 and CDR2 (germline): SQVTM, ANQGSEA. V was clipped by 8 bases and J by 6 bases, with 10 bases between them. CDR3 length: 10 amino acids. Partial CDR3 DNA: TGCAGCCTGAAGGGGGATGGC. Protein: CSLKGDG. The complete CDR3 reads CSLKGDGYTF.

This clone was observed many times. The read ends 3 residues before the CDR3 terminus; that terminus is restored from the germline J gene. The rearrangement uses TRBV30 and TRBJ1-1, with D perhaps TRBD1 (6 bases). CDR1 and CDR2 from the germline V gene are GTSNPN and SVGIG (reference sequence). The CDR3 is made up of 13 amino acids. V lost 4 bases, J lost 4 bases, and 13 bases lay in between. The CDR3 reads CAWNTGSSTEAFF. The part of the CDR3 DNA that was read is TGTGCCTGGAACACAGGGAGTAGCACTGAA.

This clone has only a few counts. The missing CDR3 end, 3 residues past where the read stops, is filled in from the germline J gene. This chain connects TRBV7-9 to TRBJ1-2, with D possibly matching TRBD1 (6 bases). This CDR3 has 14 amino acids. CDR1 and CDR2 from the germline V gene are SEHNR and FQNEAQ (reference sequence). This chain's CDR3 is CASREAGANYDYTF. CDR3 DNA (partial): TGTGCCAGCAGAGAAGCAGGGGCCAATTACGAC.

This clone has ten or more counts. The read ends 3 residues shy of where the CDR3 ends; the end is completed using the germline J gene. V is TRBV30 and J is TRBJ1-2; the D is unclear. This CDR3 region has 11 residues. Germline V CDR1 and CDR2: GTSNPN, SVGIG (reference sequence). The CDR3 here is CAWSLRVGYTF. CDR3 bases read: TGTGCCTGGAGTTTGCGGGTAGGC. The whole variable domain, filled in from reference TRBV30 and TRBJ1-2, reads SQTIHQWPATLVQPVGSPLSLECTVEGTSNPNLYWYRQAAGRGLQLLFYSVGIGQISSEVPQNLSASRPQDRQFILSSKKLLLSDSGFYLCAWSLRVGYTFGSGTRLTVV.

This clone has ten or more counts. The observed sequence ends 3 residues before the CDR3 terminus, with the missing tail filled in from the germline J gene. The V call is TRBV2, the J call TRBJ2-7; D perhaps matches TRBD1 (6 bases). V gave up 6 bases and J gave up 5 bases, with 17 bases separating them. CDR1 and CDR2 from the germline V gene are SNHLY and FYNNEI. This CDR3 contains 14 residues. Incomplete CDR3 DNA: TGTGCCAGCAGATCCCTAGTTCGGGACAACGAG. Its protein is CASRSLVRDNE. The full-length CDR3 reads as CASRSLVRDNEQYF.

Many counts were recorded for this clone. The sequenced part of the CDR3 DNA is TGTGCCAGCAGGGTTGGACTAGCGGGAGTTTATGAG. Protein: CASRVGLAGVYE. The CDR3, in full, reads CASRVGLAGVYEQFF. The chain joins TRBV2 to TRBJ2-1, with 13 bases matching TRBD2. Read coverage stops 3 residues before the CDR3 terminus; the germline J gene supplies the remainder. This CDR3 is built from 15 residues. Germline V gene lookup returns CDR1 SNHLY and CDR2 FYNNEI. J was trimmed by 8 bases and V by 6 bases; bases with no gene match: 7.

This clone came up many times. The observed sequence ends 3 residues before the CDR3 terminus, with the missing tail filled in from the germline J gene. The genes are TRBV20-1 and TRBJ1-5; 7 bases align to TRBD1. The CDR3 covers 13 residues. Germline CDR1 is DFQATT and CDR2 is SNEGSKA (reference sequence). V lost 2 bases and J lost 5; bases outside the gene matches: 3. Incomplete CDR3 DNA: TGCAGTGCTAGATGGGGGACAGATCAGCCC. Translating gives CSARWGTDQP. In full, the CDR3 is CSARWGTDQPQHF.

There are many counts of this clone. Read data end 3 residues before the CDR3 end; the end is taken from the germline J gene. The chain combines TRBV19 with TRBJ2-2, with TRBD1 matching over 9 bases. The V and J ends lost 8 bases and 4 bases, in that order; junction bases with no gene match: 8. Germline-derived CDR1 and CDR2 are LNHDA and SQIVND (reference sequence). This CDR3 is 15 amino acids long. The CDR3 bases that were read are TGTGCCAGTGGCGGGACAGGGTTGTCCACCGGGGAG. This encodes CASGGTGLSTGE. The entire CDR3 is CASGGTGLSTGELFF. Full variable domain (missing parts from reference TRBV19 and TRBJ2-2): DGGITQSPKYLFRKEGQNVTLSCEQNLNHDAMYWYRQDPGQGLRLIYYSQIVNDFQKGDIAEGYSVSREKKESFPLTVTSAQKNPTAFYLCASGGTGLSTGELFFGEGSRLTVL.

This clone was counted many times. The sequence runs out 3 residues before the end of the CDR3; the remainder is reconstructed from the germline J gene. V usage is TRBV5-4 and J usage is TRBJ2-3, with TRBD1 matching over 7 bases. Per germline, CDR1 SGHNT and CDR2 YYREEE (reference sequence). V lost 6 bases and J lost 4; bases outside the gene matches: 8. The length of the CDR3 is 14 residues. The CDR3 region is CASTQDRFADTQYF. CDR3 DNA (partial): TGTGCCAGCACCCAGGACAGGTTCGCAGATACG.

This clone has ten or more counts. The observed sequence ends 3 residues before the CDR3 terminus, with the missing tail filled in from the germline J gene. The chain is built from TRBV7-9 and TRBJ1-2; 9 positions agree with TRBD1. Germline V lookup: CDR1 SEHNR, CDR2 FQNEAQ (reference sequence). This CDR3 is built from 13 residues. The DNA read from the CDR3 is TGTGCCAGCAGCTTAGGGACAGGGGTAGGC. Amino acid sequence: CASSLGTGVG. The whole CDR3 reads CASSLGTGVGYTF. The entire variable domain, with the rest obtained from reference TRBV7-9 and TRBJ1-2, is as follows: DTGVSQNPRHKITKRGQNVTFRCDPISEHNRLYWYRQTLGQGPEFLTYFQNEAQLEKSRLLSDRFSAERPKGSFSTLEIQRTEQGDSAMYLCASSLGTGVGYTFGSGTRLTVV.

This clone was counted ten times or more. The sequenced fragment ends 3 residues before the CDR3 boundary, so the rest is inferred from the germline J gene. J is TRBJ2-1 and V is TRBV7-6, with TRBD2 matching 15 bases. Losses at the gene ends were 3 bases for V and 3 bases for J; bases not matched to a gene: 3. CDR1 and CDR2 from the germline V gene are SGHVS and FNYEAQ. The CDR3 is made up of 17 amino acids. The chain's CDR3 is CASSFGTSGGLYNEQFF. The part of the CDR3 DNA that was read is TGTGCCAGCAGCTTTGGGACTAGCGGGGGGCTCTACAATGAG.

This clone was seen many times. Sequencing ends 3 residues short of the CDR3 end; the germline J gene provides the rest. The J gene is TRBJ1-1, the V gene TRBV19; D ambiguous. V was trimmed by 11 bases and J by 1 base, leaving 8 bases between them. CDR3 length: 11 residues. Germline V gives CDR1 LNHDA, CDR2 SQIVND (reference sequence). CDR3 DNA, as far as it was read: TGTGCCTGCCCGGGGAACACTGAA. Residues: CACPGNTE. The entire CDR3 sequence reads CACPGNTEAFF.

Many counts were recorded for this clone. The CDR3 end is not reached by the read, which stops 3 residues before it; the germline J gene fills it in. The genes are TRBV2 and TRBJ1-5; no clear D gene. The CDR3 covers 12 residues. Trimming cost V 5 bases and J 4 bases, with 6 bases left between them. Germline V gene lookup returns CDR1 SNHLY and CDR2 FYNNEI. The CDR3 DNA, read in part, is TGTGCCAGCAGTTTAGGGAATCAGCCC. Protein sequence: CASSLGNQP. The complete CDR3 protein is CASSLGNQPQHF.

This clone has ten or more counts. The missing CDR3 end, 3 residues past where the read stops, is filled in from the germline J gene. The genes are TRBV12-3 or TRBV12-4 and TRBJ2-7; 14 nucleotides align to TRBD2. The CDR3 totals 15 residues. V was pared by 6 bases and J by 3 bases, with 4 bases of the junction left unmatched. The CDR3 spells CASRAGTSGGYEQYF. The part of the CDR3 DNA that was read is TGTGCCAGCAGAGCCGGGACTAGCGGGGGCTACGAG.